This record covers a single TCR beta chain. This clonotype was observed a few times. The target of this receptor is not known. Base-call qualities are not available, and no considerably larger clone is one nucleotide away. Sequenced using an Illumina NovaSeq 6000. TCRalpha and TCRbeta cDNA libraries were constructed by 5'RACE with constant-segment primers, with sample barcodes and unique molecular identifiers being introduced. Trizol reagent was used to extract RNA from every sample. The libraries were amplified in two PCR steps, and the second step added a second sample barcode and Illumina TruSeq adapters. Sequencing of the libraries was done on an Illumina NovaSeq, producing 2 x 150 bp paired-end reads. In the authors' own workflow: Demultiplexing of reads and collapsing into UMI-guided consensus sequences were performed with migec v1.2.7. Using mixcr v2.1.11, UMI consensuses were aligned to TRA and TRB V and J templates and then assembled into clonotypes. Expanded or contracted clonotypes were those called significant by both edgeR and NoisET, with noise models trained on biological replicates. edgeR calls used a false discovery rate-adjusted p below 0.01 and a log2 fold-change threshold of 1. As an exploratory analysis of dynamics, PCA with hierarchical clustering was applied to max-normalized trajectories of the 1000 most abundant clonotypes. Separately sequenced CD4+ and CD8+ repertoires were used to assign the CD4 or CD8 phenotype of responding clones. TCRdb trimmed public reads at Q25 via fastp, called clones via MiXCR and kept in-frame beta chains. Identical CDR3 protein sequences are pooled into one entry, listed with their most common genes and DNA. V and J calls and clone size were set by TCRdb, not the authors. This sample has 550,000 to 700,000 distinct CDR3 sequences in its table, and about a sixth of those were observed once. Together, the top ten hold around 11% of the sample.

The sample originates from a study of T-cell memory formation after mild COVID-19 listed by TCRdb under 2021. The study in broad terms: TCR sequence clusters from the two donors were largely donor specific. T-cell clones expanding and contracting after mild COVID-19 in a couple of donors were tracked by longitudinal TCRalpha and TCRbeta repertoire sequencing. The cohort comprised two young, previously healthy adult volunteers, one female and one male. The study at large found these results: Only two mild cases were covered in the study, and larger cohorts including severe cases with pre-infection samples were considered necessary. Some responding clones were detected in pre-infection memory, which suggested that pre-existing cross-reactive memory T cells had joined the SARS-CoV-2 response. Whether the second-wave clones peaking on day 37 were SARS-CoV-2 specific was not confirmed. Contracting CD4+ clones turned up mainly in the CM and EM memory subsets, whereas EMRA was where CD8+ clones were enriched. Balanced CD4/CD8 phenotypes were observed for clones contracting from day 15 to 85, whereas a bias towards CD4+ was observed for a second wave of clones expanding from day 15 to 37.

Counted from cysteine to phenylalanine, this CDR3 has 15 amino acids. The sequence is cut down to CDR3 DNA, 45 bases in frame from base 1. V and J are truncated by 5 bases and 7 bases respectively, leaving an intervening sequence of 20 bases. Looking up the germline V gene (reference sequence) yields CDR1 MNHNY and CDR2 SVGAGI. Ficoll-Paque density gradient centrifugation was the method used to isolate PBMCs. The chain was built from TRBV6-6 and TRBJ1-2; the D gene is perhaps TRBD1, from 5 matching bases. Sequenced material: PBMCs or a T cell subset sorted from them (not recorded which). This sequence originates from an adult woman who had mild COVID-19 (a few samples of this study predate the infection). The sample titles of this study are shuffled in the database, so cell type and time point are left out; the donor was told from shared clones. CDR3 region: CASSRPGRAGIGYTF. The sequenced DNA: TGTGCCAGCAGTCGCCCCGGCAGGGCGGGTATTGGCTACACCTTC.